These 20 T cell receptor beta chains were sequenced from one sample in a study of shared clonotypes between healthy human individuals. The data were produced by immunoSEQ multiplex PCR, yet TCRdb's version contains in-frame clones alone and is incomplete. The table shows 450,000 to 500,000 clones, with about 85% occurring only once. Sequencing was carried out using PBMCs. These receptors originate from a middle-aged woman in good health. Some clones in this sample may be carry-over from other donors' samples.

V gene TRBV6-6 combines with J gene TRBJ2-2; D not resolved. Trimming removed 6 bases from V and 4 bases from J, with 12 bases in between. Germline V lookup: CDR1 MNHNY, CDR2 SVGAGI (reference sequence). The CDR3 has 14 residues. CDR3 nucleotides: TGTGCCAGCAGGCGCCCCCCGGGCACCGGGGAGCTGTTTTTT. As protein: CASRRPPGTGELFF.

This clone was counted a few times. A read error likely explains this, since a far larger clone differs by one base. This chain joins TRBV28 and TRBJ1-2; D unresolved. Trimming removed 5 bases from V and 1 base from J, with 5 bases in between. This CDR3 spans 12 amino acids. Germline V gives CDR1 MDHEN, CDR2 SYDVKM. The CDR3 DNA sequence: TGTGCCAGCAGTACGAATAACTATGGCTACACCTTC. This sequence encodes CASSTNNYGYTF.

The genes are TRBV20-1 and TRBJ2-1; 9 bases are shared with TRBD2. Per germline, CDR1 DFQATT and CDR2 SNEGSKA (reference sequence). This CDR3 contains 11 residues. V was clipped by 5 bases and J by 8 bases; unmatched bases: 1. For the CDR3, the DNA is TGCAGTGCTCTAGCGGGATATGAGCAGTTCTTC. Amino acids: CSALAGYEQFF.

The genes are TRBV7-9 and TRBJ1-4; 10 bases are a match to TRBD1. The CDR3 covers 15 residues. Germline V gene data show CDR1 as SEHNR and CDR2 as FQNEAQ (reference sequence). Trimming cost V 2 bases and J 6 bases; bases outside gene matches: 3. The CDR3 here is CASSLFGQGDEKLFF. The CDR3 region has the DNA TGTGCCAGCAGCTTATTTGGACAGGGGGATGAAAAACTGTTTTTT.

The chain employs TRBV5-4 and TRBJ2-3, with D possibly being TRBD2 (5 bases). Germline V gene sequence: CDR1 SGHNT, CDR2 YYREEE (reference sequence). The V and J ends lost 0 bases and 1 base respectively, with 12 bases between them. The CDR3 has 16 amino acids. CDR3 amino acids: CASSLGLALGTDTQYF. The DNA of the CDR3 is TGTGCCAGCAGCTTGGGGCTAGCCCTAGGCACAGATACGCAGTATTTT.

This chain joins TRBV27 and TRBJ2-7; the D gene is possibly TRBD2 (6 bases). V was shortened by 3 bases and J by 9 bases, with 18 bases between the two germline ends. This CDR3 is built from 14 residues. Per germline, CDR1 MNHEY and CDR2 SMNVEV (reference sequence). DNA of the CDR3: TGTGCCAGCAGTTTTAAGCGGGCATCCCGCGTGCAGTACTTC. This encodes CASSFKRASRVQYF.

This clone appeared a single time. The V gene is TRBV5-1, the J gene TRBJ1-1; TRBD1 matches 11 bases. The ends lost 0 bases at V and 5 bases at J; junction bases unmatched: 6. CDR1 and CDR2 from the germline V gene are SGHRS and YFSETQ. There are 16 residues in the CDR3. The CDR3 coding sequence is TGCGCCAGCAGCTTGGGAGGGACAGGGGGTCGAACTGAAGCTTTCTTT. Protein sequence: CASSLGGTGGRTEAFF.

Note on this clone: This sample includes further DNA sequences coding for the same CDR3. The V and J genes are TRBV28 and TRBJ1-5; D not resolved. Trimming took off 6 bases at V and 4 bases at J, with 13 bases between the two ends. CDR3 length: 14 amino acids. The V gene's germline CDR1 is MDHEN and CDR2 SYDVKM. In DNA form, the CDR3 reads TGTGCCAGCAGCCCCCAGACGGGGAATCAGCCCCAGCATTTT. Its translation is CASSPQTGNQPQHF.

The chain recombines TRBV6-5 with TRBJ1-3; possible D gene TRBD1, 6 bases. CDR3 length: 15 residues. V was shortened by 6 bases and J by 0 bases, with 12 bases between the two germline ends. CDR1 is MNHEY and CDR2 is SVGAGI in the germline V gene. The DNA of the CDR3 is TGTGCCAGCAGAAGCGGACAGCTCTCTGGAAACACCATATATTTT. This sequence encodes CASRSGQLSGNTIYF.

The rearrangement joins TRBV6-4 to TRBJ1-1, with D uncertain. Germline lookup yields CDR1 MRHNA and CDR2 SNTAGT. The CDR3 runs to 14 residues. Trimming took off 4 bases at V and 4 bases at J, with 13 bases between the two ends. The CDR3: CASSANGPSTEAFF. The CDR3 nucleotides read TGTGCCAGCAGTGCTAACGGTCCGAGCACTGAAGCTTTCTTT.

Remarks on this clone: Germline is not matched at one junction end, which may reflect a read error. The chain employs TRBV27 and TRBJ2-3; a possible D gene is TRBD1 (5 bases). This CDR3 spans 13 amino acids. The germline CDR1 and CDR2 sequences are MNHEY and SMNVEV (reference sequence). The DNA of the CDR3 is TGTGCCGGCAGTTTACAGGGCACAGATACGCAGTATTTT. Amino acids: CAGSLQGTDTQYF.

In DNA, the CDR3 is TGTGCCAGCAGACAAAGGGAAAAACTGTTTTTT. It translates to CASRQREKLFF. The V call is TRBV6-1, the J call TRBJ1-4; D call uncertain. Per the germline V gene, CDR1 is MNHNS and CDR2 is SASEGT. V lost 6 bases, J lost 8 bases, and 7 bases lay in between. The CDR3 runs to 11 residues.

This clone showed up many times. The same CDR3 can be traced to other DNA sequences in this sample. This chain uses TRBV15 with TRBJ2-5, with 13 bases lining up with TRBD2. Looked up from germline, CDR1 is LNHNV and CDR2 is YYDKDF (reference sequence). J lost 2 bases, V lost 0 bases, and 6 bases had no gene match. This CDR3 has 18 amino acids. CDR3 sequence: CATSRDGLAGVGQETQYF. The DNA for the CDR3 is TGTGCCACCAGCAGAGACGGACTAGCGGGAGTGGGGCAAGAGACCCAGTACTTC.

This clone is a singleton in its sample. The chain employs TRBV18 and TRBJ2-1; D is uncertain. The CDR3 length is 14 residues. CDR1 is KGHSH, CDR2 LQKENI, per germline. Trimming took 0 bases from V and 3 from J, leaving 6 bases between them. The CDR3 region has the DNA TGTGCCAGCTCACCACCGGAAGGCTACAATGAGCAGTTCTTC. It translates to CASSPPEGYNEQFF.

The V call is TRBV28, the J call TRBJ1-2; D may be TRBD1 (6 bases). Trimming took 5 bases from V and 2 from J, leaving 9 bases between them. Germline V lookup: CDR1 MDHEN, CDR2 SYDVKM. CDR3 length equals 13 residues. The CDR3 spells CASSPGHNYGYTF. The CDR3 nucleotides are TGTGCCAGCAGTCCGGGACACAACTATGGCTACACCTTC.

In regard to this clone: Since a far larger clone is one base different, this is likely a read error. The V gene is TRBV5-1, the J gene TRBJ1-2; D remains unclear. Germline V lookup: CDR1 SGHRS, CDR2 YFSETQ. The length of the CDR3 is 12 residues. Here the CDR3 DNA reads TGCACCAGCAGCTTGAATGACTATGGCTACACCTTC. Translating gives CTSSLNDYGYTF.

J is TRBJ1-3 and V is TRBV7-2; D unclear. Trimming left V 4 bases short and J 0 bases short, with 10 bases between. CDR1 is SGHTA and CDR2 is FQGNSA in the germline V gene. The CDR3 length is 15 residues. The CDR3 is CASSYPRRSGNTIYF. DNA of the CDR3: TGTGCCAGCAGCTATCCTAGACGCTCTGGAAACACCATATATTTT.

In regard to this clone: It is likely a read error: a sequence one base away is far more abundant. This sequence joins TRBV5-4 and TRBJ2-7; 13 bases agree with TRBD2. CDR3 length: 15 amino acids. Germline CDR1 reads SGHNT; CDR2 reads YYREEE (reference sequence). The CDR3 nucleotides read TGTGCCGGCAGCCAAGGGACTAGCGGGATGAAAGAGCAGTACTTC. As protein: CAGSQGTSGMKEQYF.

The chain couples TRBV7-3 to TRBJ2-7; 9 bases are a match to TRBD2. Germline values: CDR1 SGHTA, CDR2 FQGTGA. With 4 bases clipped from V and 5 bases from J, the junction kept 9 bases outside the gene matches. The CDR3 extends over 15 amino acids. The CDR3 DNA sequence: TGTGCCAGCAGCTCGAATAGCGGGAGTCGGGACGAGCAGTACTTC. Translated: CASSSNSGSRDEQYF.

V is TRBV18 and J is TRBJ2-7; TRBD1 agrees at 9 bases. From germline, CDR1 is KGHSH and CDR2 LQKENI. The ends lost 5 bases at V and 6 bases at J; junction bases unmatched: 14. This CDR3 is built from 16 residues. CDR3 sequence reads: CASSTTNPGTGIEQYF. CDR3 nucleotide sequence: TGTGCCAGCTCAACAACAAATCCCGGGACAGGGATCGAGCAGTACTTC.